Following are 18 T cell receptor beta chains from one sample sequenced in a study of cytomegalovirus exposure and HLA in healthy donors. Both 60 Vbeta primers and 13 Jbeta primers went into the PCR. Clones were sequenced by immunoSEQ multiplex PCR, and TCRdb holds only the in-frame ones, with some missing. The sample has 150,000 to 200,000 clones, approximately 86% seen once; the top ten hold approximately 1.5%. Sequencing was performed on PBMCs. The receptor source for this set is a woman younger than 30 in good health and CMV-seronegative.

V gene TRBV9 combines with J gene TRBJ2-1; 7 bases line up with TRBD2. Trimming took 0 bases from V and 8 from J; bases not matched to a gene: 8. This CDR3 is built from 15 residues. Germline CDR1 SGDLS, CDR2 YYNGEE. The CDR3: CASSVDGAGADEQFF. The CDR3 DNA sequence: TGTGCCAGCAGCGTAGACGGGGCGGGAGCGGATGAGCAGTTCTTC. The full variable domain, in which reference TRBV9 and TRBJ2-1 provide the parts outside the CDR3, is DSGVTQTPKHLITATGQRVTLRCSPRSGDLSVYWYQQSLDQGLQFLIQYYNGEERAKGNILERFSAQQFPDLHSELNLSSLELGDSALYFCASSVDGAGADEQFFGPGTRLTVL.

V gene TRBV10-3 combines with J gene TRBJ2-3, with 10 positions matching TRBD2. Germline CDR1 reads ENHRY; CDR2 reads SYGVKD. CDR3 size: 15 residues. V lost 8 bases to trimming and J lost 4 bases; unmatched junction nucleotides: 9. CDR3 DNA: TGTGCCATCTCTGAGCGGGGGGGGCAGGCAGATACGCAGTATTTT. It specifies CAISERGGQADTQYF.

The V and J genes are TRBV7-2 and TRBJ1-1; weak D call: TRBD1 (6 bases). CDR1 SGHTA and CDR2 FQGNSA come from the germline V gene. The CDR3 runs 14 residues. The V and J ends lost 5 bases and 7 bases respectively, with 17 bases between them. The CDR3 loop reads CASSETGSPNEAFF. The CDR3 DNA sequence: TGTGCCAGCAGCGAAACAGGGAGTCCTAATGAAGCTTTCTTT.

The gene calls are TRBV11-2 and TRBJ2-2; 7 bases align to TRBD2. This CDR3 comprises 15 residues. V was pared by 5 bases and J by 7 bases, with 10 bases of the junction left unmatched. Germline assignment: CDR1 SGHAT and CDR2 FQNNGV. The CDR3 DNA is TGTGCCAGCAGCGCCGGACTAGTCAAGAACGGGGAGCTGTTTTTT. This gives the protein CASSAGLVKNGELFF.

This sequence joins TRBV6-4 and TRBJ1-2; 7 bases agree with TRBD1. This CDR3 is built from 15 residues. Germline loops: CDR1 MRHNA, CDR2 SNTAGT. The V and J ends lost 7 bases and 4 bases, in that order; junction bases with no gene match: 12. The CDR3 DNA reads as TGTGCCAGCACTCCCGACGGACAGGCGTTCTATGGCTACACCTTC. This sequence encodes CASTPDGQAFYGYTF.

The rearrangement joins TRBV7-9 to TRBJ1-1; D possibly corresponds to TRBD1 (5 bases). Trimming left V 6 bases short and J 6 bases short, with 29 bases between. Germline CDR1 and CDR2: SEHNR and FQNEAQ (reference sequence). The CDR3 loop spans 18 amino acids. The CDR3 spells CASSSTGTPYPLKAEAFF. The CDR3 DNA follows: TGTGCCAGCAGTTCCACCGGGACTCCCTATCCCCTTAAGGCTGAAGCTTTCTTT.

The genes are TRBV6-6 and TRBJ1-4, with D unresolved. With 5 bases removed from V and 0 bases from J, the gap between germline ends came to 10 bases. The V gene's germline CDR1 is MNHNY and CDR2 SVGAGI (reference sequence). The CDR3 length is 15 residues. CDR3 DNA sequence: TGTGCCAGCAGTATCCTTGTTGCAACTAATGAAAAACTGTTTTTT. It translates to CASSILVATNEKLFF.

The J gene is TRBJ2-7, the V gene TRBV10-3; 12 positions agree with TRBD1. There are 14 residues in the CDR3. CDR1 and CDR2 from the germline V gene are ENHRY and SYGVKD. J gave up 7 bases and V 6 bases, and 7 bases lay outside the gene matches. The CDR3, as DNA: TGTGCCATCAGGGCCGGGACAGGGGGCAGGGAGCAGTACTTC. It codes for CAIRAGTGGREQYF.

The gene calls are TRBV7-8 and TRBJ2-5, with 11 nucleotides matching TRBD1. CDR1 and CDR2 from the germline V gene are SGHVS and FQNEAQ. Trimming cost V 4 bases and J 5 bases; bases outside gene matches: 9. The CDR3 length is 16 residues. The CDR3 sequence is CASSYKRDRGSETQYF. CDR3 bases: TGTGCCAGCAGCTATAAACGGGACAGGGGGTCCGAGACCCAGTACTTC.

The CDR3 spells CASSIGGGPGEFANTGELFF. In DNA form, the CDR3 reads TGTGCCAGTAGTATAGGAGGAGGACCGGGAGAGTTCGCGAACACCGGGGAGCTGTTTTTT. The genes are TRBV19 and TRBJ2-2; TRBD2 might be the D (6 bases). The CDR3 runs 20 residues. From germline, CDR1 is LNHDA and CDR2 SQIVND (reference sequence). Trimming took off 1 base at V and 0 bases at J, with 21 bases between the two ends.

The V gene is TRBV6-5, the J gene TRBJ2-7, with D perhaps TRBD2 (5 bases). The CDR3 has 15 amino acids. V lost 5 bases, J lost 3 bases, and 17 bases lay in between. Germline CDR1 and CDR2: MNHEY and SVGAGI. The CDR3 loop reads CASSVMLTGNYEQYF. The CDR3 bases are TGTGCCAGCAGTGTAATGTTGACGGGGAACTACGAGCAGTACTTC.

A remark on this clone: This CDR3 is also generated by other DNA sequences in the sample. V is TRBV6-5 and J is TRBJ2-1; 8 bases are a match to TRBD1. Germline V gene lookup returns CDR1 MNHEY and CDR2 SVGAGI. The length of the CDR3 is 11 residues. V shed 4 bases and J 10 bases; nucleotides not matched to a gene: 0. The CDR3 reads CASSSGGEQFF. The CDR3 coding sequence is TGTGCCAGCAGTTCAGGGGGCGAGCAGTTCTTC.

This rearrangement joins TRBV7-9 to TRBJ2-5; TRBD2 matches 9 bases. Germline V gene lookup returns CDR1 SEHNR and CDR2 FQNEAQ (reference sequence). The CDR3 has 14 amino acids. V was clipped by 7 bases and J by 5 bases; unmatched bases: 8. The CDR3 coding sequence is TGTGCCAGCACCTGGGCGGGAGGGCCCGAGACCCAGTACTTC. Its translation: CASTWAGGPETQYF. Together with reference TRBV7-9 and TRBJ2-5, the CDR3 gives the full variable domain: DTGVSQNPRHKITKRGQNVTFRCDPISEHNRLYWYRQTLGQGPEFLTYFQNEAQLEKSRLLSDRFSAERPKGSFSTLEIQRTEQGDSAMYLCASTWAGGPETQYFGPGTRLLVL.

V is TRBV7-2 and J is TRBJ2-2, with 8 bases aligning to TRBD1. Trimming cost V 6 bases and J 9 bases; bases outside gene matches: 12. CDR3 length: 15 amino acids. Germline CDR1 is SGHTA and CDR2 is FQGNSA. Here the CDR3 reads CASRLEDRASRELFF. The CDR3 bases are TGTGCCAGCAGGCTAGAGGACAGGGCCAGTCGGGAGCTGTTTTTT.

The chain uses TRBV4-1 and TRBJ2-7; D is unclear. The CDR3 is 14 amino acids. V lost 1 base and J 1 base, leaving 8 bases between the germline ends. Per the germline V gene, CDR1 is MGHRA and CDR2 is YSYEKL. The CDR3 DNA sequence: TGCGCCAGCAGCCAAGTGAGTAGATCCTACGAGCAGTACTTC. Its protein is CASSQVSRSYEQYF.

The CDR3 DNA follows: TGTGCCAGCAGTGGGGACAGCCTCTATGGCTACACCTTC. The encoded protein is CASSGDSLYGYTF. The chain is built from TRBV6-5 and TRBJ1-2; 7 nucleotides line up with TRBD1. The CDR3 has 13 amino acids. V was clipped by 5 bases and J by 4 bases; unmatched bases: 4. Germline CDR1 and CDR2: MNHEY and SVGAGI.

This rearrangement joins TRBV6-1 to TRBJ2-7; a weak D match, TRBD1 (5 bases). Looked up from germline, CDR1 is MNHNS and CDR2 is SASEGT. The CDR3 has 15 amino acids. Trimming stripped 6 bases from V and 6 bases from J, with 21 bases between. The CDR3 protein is CASRPRRAGIGEQYF. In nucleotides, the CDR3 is TGTGCCAGCAGGCCCCGACGGGCAGGGATTGGCGAGCAGTACTTC.

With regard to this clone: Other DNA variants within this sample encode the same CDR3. CDR3 coding DNA: TGTGCCAGCAGTTACCGTGAGGGAAGGAGCTCCTATAATTCACCCCTCCACTTT. Protein: CASSYREGRSSYNSPLHF. V and J are TRBV4-2 and TRBJ1-6; D unresolved. CDR3 length: 18 residues. V was clipped by 6 bases and J by 0 bases, with 18 bases between them. The germline gives CDR1 LGHNA, CDR2 YNFKEQ.